Included here is one T cell receptor beta chain sequence, with context. Judged by its sample share, this clonotype qualifies as medium-sized (0.01 to 0.1%). Its antigen is currently not known. Base qualities were left out, and no much larger clone turns up one base away. V loses 1 base at its end and J loses 2 bases; junction bases beyond the gene matches: 7. The germline V gene encodes CDR1 SGHRS and CDR2 YFSETQ. From the cysteine through the phenylalanine, the CDR3 covers 16 amino acids. Of all the DNA, just the CDR3 is kept, 48 bases in frame from base 1. This entry belongs to a study of T-cell memory formation after mild COVID-19 (dated by TCRdb to about 2021). Some background on the complete study: TCR sequence clusters from the two donors were found to be largely donor specific. Longitudinal TCRalpha and TCRbeta repertoire sequencing tracked T-cell clones expanding and contracting after mild COVID-19 in two donors. Two young, previously healthy adult volunteers made up the cohort, one male and one female.

Ficoll-Paque density gradient centrifugation was the method used to isolate PBMCs. Sequencing relied on an Illumina NovaSeq 6000. TCRalpha and TCRbeta cDNA libraries were built by 5'RACE with constant-segment primers, adding sample barcodes and unique molecular identifiers. RNA was extracted from every sample with Trizol reagent. Library amplification was performed in two PCR steps, and a second sample barcode and Illumina TruSeq adapters were introduced in the second step. Sequencing of libraries was performed on an Illumina NovaSeq with 2 x 150 bp paired-end reads. The authors' pipeline ran thus. With migec v1.2.7, reads were demultiplexed and then collapsed into UMI-guided consensus sequences. With mixcr v2.1.11, UMI consensuses were aligned to TRA and TRB V and J templates and assembled into clonotypes. A clonotype was counted as expanded or contracted only if both edgeR and NoisET called the change significant, with noise models trained on biological replicates. For edgeR calls, the thresholds were a false discovery rate-adjusted p below 0.01 and a log2 fold-change of 1. PCA with hierarchical clustering of max-normalized trajectories of the 1000 most abundant clonotypes was used as exploratory dynamics analysis. The CD4 or CD8 phenotype of responding clones was assigned using the separately sequenced CD4+ and CD8+ repertoires. TCRdb reran the public reads through fastp at Q25 and MiXCR, keeping productive beta chains. Each entry is one CDR3 protein sequence, shown with its most common DNA and genes. Here the V and J calls rest on TCRdb's processing, not on the authors' analysis. The sample includes tens of thousands of distinct CDR3 sequences, with more than 15% observed a single time. The ten biggest clones cover 1.4% of the sample.

What the study reported, not specific to this receptor: Clones contracting from day 15 to 85 had balanced CD4/CD8 phenotypes, while a second wave expanding from day 15 to 37 was biased towards CD4+. Some responding clones were detected in pre-infection memory, which suggested that pre-existing cross-reactive memory T cells had joined the SARS-CoV-2 response. Whether the second-wave clones peaking on day 37 were SARS-CoV-2 specific was not confirmed. Contracting CD4+ clones were found mainly in CM and EM memory subsets, while CD8+ clones were enriched in EMRA. Only a couple of mild cases were covered by the study, and larger cohorts that include severe cases with pre-infection samples were considered necessary.

The chain was built from TRBV5-1 and TRBJ2-3; TRBD2 matches 7 bases in the middle. The sequence was obtained from an adult who had mild COVID-19 (a few samples of this study predate the infection). The sample titles of this study are shuffled in the database, so cell type and time point are left out. Sequenced material: PBMCs or a T cell subset sorted from them (not recorded which). CDR3 loop: CASSLTGRASTDTQYF. The bases read TGCGCCAGCAGCTTGACGGGGAGGGCATCCACAGATACGCAGTATTTT. This CDR3, with the reference TRBV5-1 and TRBJ2-3 proteins standing in past its ends, gives the full variable domain KAGVTQTPRYLIKTRGQQVTLSCSPISGHRSVSWYQQTPGQGLQFLFEYFSETQRNKGNFPGRFSGRQFSNSRSEMNVSTLELGDSALYLCASSLTGRASTDTQYFGPGTRLTVL.